The entry that follows covers one T cell receptor beta chain sequence. The antigen is undetermined. The sample comes from a study of T cell responses to AZD1222 COVID-19 vaccine. Study-level findings and limits: Donor demographics were predominantly white British with a female majority; clonal diversity may be underestimated.

The assay was immunoSEQ multiplex PCR, and TCRdb's table has in-frame clones only and misses some. Here the sample spans 120,000 or so clones, over 70% being singletons. This CDR3 is built from 12 residues. V lost 3 bases to trimming and J lost 4 bases, with 9 bases between them. Germline V CDR1 and CDR2: GTSNPN, SVGIG (reference sequence). This chain joins TRBV30 and TRBJ1-1; no clear D gene. This clonotype was obtained from an adult in good health. This specimen consisted of peripheral blood, obtained on day 0 of AZD1222 vaccination. The CDR3 DNA follows: TGTGCCTGGAGGGACGGTGCCACTGAAGCTTTCTTT. The encoded protein is CAWRDGATEAFF.